This entry lists 29 T cell receptor beta chains sequenced from one sample in a study of beta chain features in type 1 diabetes. All of the isolated RNA was reverse transcribed, so expressed TCRB transcripts were sequenced. Repertoires were generated with immunoSEQ multiplex PCR, while TCRdb's copy carries only in-frame clones and drops some. Altogether about 740,000 clones are present, 13% being singletons, with the ten largest covering approximately 0.022%. Points from the study as a whole: Shortening of TCRB CDR3s, moderate but significant, appeared in all four CD4+ subsets of Type 1 diabetes patients.

Their target antigens are unknown. Sequencing input: naive CD4+ T cells from blood. The receptor set was obtained from a man between 18 and 35 years old with type 1 diabetes.

Only a few counts were recorded for this clone. V gene TRBV19 combines with J gene TRBJ1-1; D unclear. Germline V gives CDR1 LNHDA, CDR2 SQIVND (reference sequence). This CDR3 spans 11 amino acids. Between the trimmed V and J ends, which lost 6 bases and 6 bases, there was a span of 8 bases. DNA of the CDR3: TGTGCCAGTAGAGTGTCAGCTGAAGCTTTCTTT. This gives the protein CASRVSAEAFF.

This chain joins TRBV28 and TRBJ2-7; unclear D gene. The CDR3 has 13 residues. The V gene's germline CDR1 is MDHEN and CDR2 SYDVKM. V lost 3 bases and J 1 base, leaving 7 bases between the germline ends. CDR3 coding DNA: TGTGCCAGCAGTTTTCCCGGGTCCTACGAGCAGTACTTC. This translates into CASSFPGSYEQYF.

The chain is built from TRBV28 and TRBJ2-1; a weak D match, TRBD1 (6 bases). Germline loops: CDR1 MDHEN, CDR2 SYDVKM. The germline V and J ends were trimmed by 7 bases and 14 bases, with 21 bases remaining between them. The CDR3 sequence is 13 residues long. CDR3 DNA sequence: TGTGCCAGCAATTCACTCCGGACAGCTTGGGAGTTCTTC. It specifies CASNSLRTAWEFF.

On this clone: Other nucleotide sequences from this sample produce the same CDR3. The chain couples TRBV5-4 to TRBJ2-5; 7 bases align to TRBD1. Germline loops: CDR1 SGHNT, CDR2 YYREEE (reference sequence). Trimming at V came to 0 bases and at J to 5 bases, leaving 1 base not matched to a gene. This CDR3 is built from 13 residues. CDR3 DNA: TGTGCCAGCAGCTTGGACAGGGGCGAGACCCAGTACTTC. Translating gives CASSLDRGETQYF.

Comment on this clone: This sample also contains other DNA sequences that code for the same CDR3. This rearrangement joins TRBV20-1 to TRBJ1-2, with D uncertain. Germline CDR1 is DFQATT and CDR2 is SNEGSKA (reference sequence). Deletions cut 6 bases from V and 2 bases from J, with 4 bases between. The CDR3 length is 10 residues. The CDR3 DNA sequence: TGCAGTGCGGAGAACTATGGCTACACCTTC. Translation gives CSAENYGYTF.

This clone has more than one count but fewer than ten. The chain carries TRBV7-9 and TRBJ2-7, with 9 bases matching TRBD1. The CDR3 contains 16 residues. CDR1 SEHNR and CDR2 FQNEAQ come from the germline V gene (reference sequence). J lost 5 bases, V lost 5 bases, and 13 bases had no gene match. The CDR3 region is CASSHPGQGYPNEQYF. CDR3 DNA sequence: TGTGCCAGCAGCCATCCGGGACAGGGATATCCAAACGAGCAGTACTTC.

This sequence joins TRBV7-9 and TRBJ1-5; D uncertain. Germline V CDR1 and CDR2: SEHNR, FQNEAQ (reference sequence). The CDR3 spans 15 residues. Trimming removed 1 base from V and 2 bases from J, with 9 bases in between. CDR3: CASSLEGLGNQPQHF. DNA of the CDR3: TGTGCCAGCAGCTTAGAAGGTTTGGGCAATCAGCCCCAGCATTTT.

This clone was observed a handful of times. This CDR3 is also generated by other DNA sequences in the sample. The chain combines TRBV4-1 with TRBJ1-2; no reliable D call. V was shortened by 1 base and J by 3 bases, with 6 bases between the two germline ends. The CDR3 runs to 13 residues. CDR1 and CDR2 (germline): MGHRA, YSYEKL. The CDR3 region is CASSQVSDYGYTF. The CDR3 DNA is TGCGCCAGCAGCCAAGTTAGCGACTATGGCTACACCTTC.

This chain joins TRBV5-1 and TRBJ1-1; D gene ambiguous. With 0 bases removed from V and 0 bases from J, the gap between germline ends came to 18 bases. Germline V CDR1 and CDR2: SGHRS, YFSETQ. This CDR3 comprises 18 residues. CDR3 nucleotide sequence: TGCGCCAGCAGCTTGGGCCGCGGGTCAGGATACCTGAACACTGAAGCTTTCTTT. This gives the protein CASSLGRGSGYLNTEAFF.

This chain links TRBV7-2 with TRBJ1-2; a weak D match, TRBD1 (5 bases). Trimming stripped 5 bases from V and 8 bases from J, with 18 bases between. Germline V gene sequence: CDR1 SGHTA, CDR2 FQGNSA. The CDR3 length is 14 residues. The CDR3 protein is CASSPTQGMAGYTF. The DNA for the CDR3 is TGTGCCAGCAGCCCCACCCAGGGTATGGCGGGCTACACCTTC. The complete variable domain, with remaining parts taken from reference TRBV7-2 and TRBJ1-2, reads GAGVSQSPSNKVTEKGKDVELRCDPISGHTALYWYRQSLGQGLEFLIYFQGNSAPDKSGLPSDRFSAERTGGSVSTLTIQRTQQEDSAVYLCASSPTQGMAGYTFGSGTRLTVV.

Note on this clone: Other nucleotide sequences from this sample produce the same CDR3. This chain links TRBV7-3 with TRBJ1-1; D gene unclear. V lost 2 bases to trimming and J lost 1 base, with 5 bases between them. The V gene's germline CDR1 is SGHTA and CDR2 FQGTGA. This CDR3 is 13 amino acids long. The CDR3 DNA reads as TGTGCCAGCAGCTTAGAAGGGAACACTGAAGCTTTCTTT. It codes for CASSLEGNTEAFF.

This clone was seen a handful of times. The chain recombines TRBV30 with TRBJ1-2; perhaps TRBD1 as D (6 bases). The CDR3 consists of 14 residues. Germline CDR1 and CDR2: GTSNPN and SVGIG (reference sequence). Trimming took 4 bases from V and 2 from J, leaving 14 bases between them. Here the CDR3 reads CAWIPGHPNYGYTF. Here the CDR3 DNA reads TGTGCCTGGATCCCGGGACACCCGAACTATGGCTACACCTTC. Full variable domain (missing parts from reference TRBV30 and TRBJ1-2): SQTIHQWPATLVQPVGSPLSLECTVEGTSNPNLYWYRQAAGRGLQLLFYSVGIGQISSEVPQNLSASRPQDRQFILSSKKLLLSDSGFYLCAWIPGHPNYGYTFGSGTRLTVV.

The chain uses TRBV25-1 and TRBJ2-3; possibly TRBD1 for D (6 bases). V lost 4 bases and J 2 bases, leaving 19 bases between the germline ends. The CDR3 spans 17 residues. Germline lookup yields CDR1 MGHDK and CDR2 SYGVNS. CDR3 bases: TGTGCCAGCAGTGCCCCCTGGGACATCGAGGACACAGATACGCAGTATTTT. Its protein is CASSAPWDIEDTDTQYF.

This clone was recorded a few times. The CDR3 is CASSYSNEGRTEAFF. The CDR3 DNA reads as TGTGCCAGCAGTTACTCGAATGAGGGCCGGACTGAAGCTTTCTTT. V is TRBV6-5 and J is TRBJ1-1; D is undetermined. Between the trimmed V and J ends, which lost 0 bases and 5 bases, there was a span of 13 bases. Germline CDR1 and CDR2: MNHEY and SVGAGI. The CDR3 spans 15 residues.

The table lists this clone with many counts. V usage is TRBV30 and J usage is TRBJ2-3, with D uncertain. In germline, CDR1 is GTSNPN, CDR2 SVGIG (reference sequence). The V end lost 1 base, the J end lost 4 bases, and 9 bases lay between the germline ends. CDR3 length equals 13 residues. CDR3 residues: CAWSELGADTQYF. The CDR3, as DNA: TGTGCCTGGAGTGAATTGGGCGCAGATACGCAGTATTTT. Based on the CDR3 plus reference TRBV30 and TRBJ2-3, the full variable domain is SQTIHQWPATLVQPVGSPLSLECTVEGTSNPNLYWYRQAAGRGLQLLFYSVGIGQISSEVPQNLSASRPQDRQFILSSKKLLLSDSGFYLCAWSELGADTQYFGPGTRLTVL.

The rearrangement uses TRBV11-3 and TRBJ2-1; 11 positions match TRBD1. The CDR3 has 15 residues. The germline gives CDR1 SGHNT, CDR2 YENEEA. After removal of 5 bases from V and 3 bases from J, the junction contained 3 bases not matched to a gene. In DNA, the CDR3 is TGTGCCAGCAGCAAGGGACAGGGGGACTACAATGAGCAGTTCTTC. It yields the protein CASSKGQGDYNEQFF.

This clone was observed a few times. The V gene is TRBV7-8, the J gene TRBJ2-7; D is uncertain. There are 15 residues in the CDR3. The germline gives CDR1 SGHVS, CDR2 FQNEAQ. V lost 0 bases and J lost 3, with 12 bases in between. The CDR3: CASSLAAWSSYEQYF. Here the CDR3 DNA reads TGTGCCAGCAGCTTAGCCGCCTGGAGTAGCTACGAGCAGTACTTC.

The chain combines TRBV6-5 with TRBJ2-1; perhaps D is TRBD1 or TRBD2 (5 bases each). Germline values: CDR1 MNHEY, CDR2 SVGAGI. The CDR3 spans 12 residues. Trimming cost V 3 bases and J 10 bases, with 10 bases left between them. The CDR3 loop is CASSYSGTEQFF. The DNA for the CDR3 is TGTGCCAGCAGTTATTCGGGGACGGAGCAGTTCTTC.

The chain recombines TRBV2 with TRBJ1-4; the D gene is possibly TRBD1 (5 bases). CDR1 is SNHLY, CDR2 FYNNEI, per germline. V was clipped by 5 bases and J by 0 bases, with 13 bases between them. The length of the CDR3 is 16 residues. CDR3 bases: TGTGCCAGCAGTACCGGGACGGAAGCAACTAATGAAAAACTGTTTTTT. As protein: CASSTGTEATNEKLFF. The full variable domain, completed using reference TRBV2 and TRBJ1-4, is EPEVTQTPSHQVTQMGQEVILRCVPISNHLYFYWYRQILGQKVEFLVSFYNNEISEKSEIFDDQFSVERPDGSNFTLKIRSTKLEDSAMYFCASSTGTEATNEKLFFGSGTQLSVL.

This clone showed up just a few times. V usage is TRBV5-1 and J usage is TRBJ1-2, with 8 bases lining up with TRBD1. This CDR3 contains 16 residues. With 4 bases clipped from V and 3 bases from J, the junction kept 11 bases outside the gene matches. The germline gives CDR1 SGHRS, CDR2 YFSETQ. The CDR3 region is CASSPPLDRADYGYTF. Written as DNA, the CDR3 is TGCGCCAGCAGCCCCCCGTTGGACAGGGCTGACTATGGCTACACCTTC. Full variable domain (outside the CDR3, taken from reference TRBV5-1 and TRBJ1-2): KAGVTQTPRYLIKTRGQQVTLSCSPISGHRSVSWYQQTPGQGLQFLFEYFSETQRNKGNFPGRFSGRQFSNSRSEMNVSTLELGDSALYLCASSPPLDRADYGYTFGSGTRLTVV.

To note about this clone: A read error may produce the germline difference seen at one junction end. This sample includes further DNA sequences coding for the same CDR3. The gene calls are TRBV9 and TRBJ2-3; TRBD1 agrees at 9 bases. Germline-derived CDR1 and CDR2 are SGDLS and YYNGEE. This CDR3 region has 15 residues. The CDR3 protein is CASSVGDRATDTQYF. The CDR3 DNA reads TGCGCCAGCAGCGTGGGGGACAGGGCCACAGATACGCAGTATTTT.

This clone turned up a few times. The rearrangement joins TRBV30 to TRBJ2-7, with D tentatively TRBD1 or TRBD2 (5 bases each). From germline, CDR1 is GTSNPN and CDR2 SVGIG (reference sequence). The V end was cut by 1 base, the J end by 9 bases, with 16 bases between. This CDR3 is 13 amino acids long. The CDR3 reads CAWSGGTLGVQYF. The CDR3 DNA reads TGTGCCTGGAGTGGTGGGACCCTGGGGGTGCAGTACTTC.

This clone turned up a few times. This sequence joins TRBV7-8 and TRBJ1-1; D ambiguous. Germline-derived CDR1 and CDR2 are SGHVS and FQNEAQ. With 2 bases removed from V and 4 bases from J, the gap between germline ends came to 17 bases. CDR3 size: 16 residues. Written as DNA, the CDR3 is TGTGCCAGCAGCTTATTCGGGCAGCCCTTTGGCACTGAAGCTTTCTTT. This sequence encodes CASSLFGQPFGTEAFF.

There are a few counts of this clone. The rearrangement uses TRBV14 and TRBJ2-5, with 7 positions matching TRBD1. CDR1 and CDR2 (germline): SGHDN, FVKESK. Trimming took 2 bases from V and 5 from J; bases not matched to a gene: 14. This CDR3 region has 17 residues. The CDR3 sequence is CASSQTPQGKKVETQYF. The DNA of the CDR3 is TGTGCCAGCAGCCAAACTCCACAGGGGAAAAAGGTGGAGACCCAGTACTTC. The whole variable domain, remainder taken from reference TRBV14 and TRBJ2-5, is EAGVTQFPSHSVIEKGQTVTLRCDPISGHDNLYWYRRVMGKEIKFLLHFVKESKQDESGMPNNRFLAERTGGTYSTLKVQPAELEDSGVYFCASSQTPQGKKVETQYFGPGTRLLVL.

CDR3 amino acids: CASSFSGAMGETQYF. The CDR3 region has the DNA TGTGCCAGCAGCTTCTCAGGGGCCATGGGGGAGACCCAGTACTTC. The V call is TRBV7-9, the J call TRBJ2-5; D is perhaps TRBD1 (6 bases). Germline lookup yields CDR1 SEHNR and CDR2 FQNEAQ (reference sequence). Trimming removed 3 bases from V and 5 bases from J, with 16 bases in between. The CDR3 consists of 15 residues.

As DNA, the CDR3 is TGTGCCTGGACATCACAAGGATACTACGAGCAGTACTTC. Its protein is CAWTSQGYYEQYF. The rearrangement joins TRBV30 to TRBJ2-5; D is ambiguous. The end of the DNA fits TRBJ2-7 better, so the J call may be wrong. Germline assignment: CDR1 GTSNPN and CDR2 SVGIG (reference sequence). This CDR3 spans 13 amino acids.

This clone has just a few counts. The chain has TRBV7-3 and TRBJ2-3; D is tentatively TRBD1 or TRBD2 (5 bases each). Trimming took 5 bases from V and 1 from J, leaving 10 bases between them. The germline V gene encodes CDR1 SGHTA and CDR2 FQGTGA. This CDR3 contains 14 residues. CDR3 in DNA: TGTGCCAGCAGCCGGGGCAGCCGCACAGATACGCAGTATTTT. This codes for CASSRGSRTDTQYF.

This clone was counted between two and nine times. The rearrangement joins TRBV7-2 to TRBJ1-1; D not resolved. The CDR3 is 15 amino acids. Germline CDR1 is SGHTA and CDR2 is FQGNSA. V was cut by 2 bases and J by 3 bases, with 13 bases left in between. As DNA, the CDR3 is TGTGCCAGCAGCTTACAGGCCTCCTGGGACACTGAAGCTTTCTTT. Translated: CASSLQASWDTEAFF.

V is TRBV10-3 and J is TRBJ1-1; D remains ambiguous. V was clipped by 6 bases and J by 1 base, with 9 bases between them. The CDR3 is 13 residues long. Germline values: CDR1 ENHRY, CDR2 SYGVKD. The CDR3 DNA reads TGTGCCATCAGGGGCGGAACGAACACTGAAGCTTTCTTT. Residues: CAIRGGTNTEAFF.